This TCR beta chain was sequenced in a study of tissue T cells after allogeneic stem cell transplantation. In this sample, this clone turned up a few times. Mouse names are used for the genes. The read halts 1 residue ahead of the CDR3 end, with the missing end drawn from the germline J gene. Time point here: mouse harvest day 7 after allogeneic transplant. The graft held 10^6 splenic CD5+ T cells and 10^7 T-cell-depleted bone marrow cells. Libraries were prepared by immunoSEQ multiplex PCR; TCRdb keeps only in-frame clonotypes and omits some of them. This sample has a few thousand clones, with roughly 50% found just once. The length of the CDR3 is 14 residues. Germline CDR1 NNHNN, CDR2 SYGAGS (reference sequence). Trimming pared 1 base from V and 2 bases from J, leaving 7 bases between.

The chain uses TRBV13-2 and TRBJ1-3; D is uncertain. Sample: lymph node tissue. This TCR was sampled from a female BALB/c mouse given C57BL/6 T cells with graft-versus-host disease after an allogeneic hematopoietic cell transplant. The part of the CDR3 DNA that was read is TGTGCCAGCGGTGATAGGGAGGCTGGAAATACGCTCTAT. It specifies CASGDREAGNTLY. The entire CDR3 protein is CASGDREAGNTLYF.